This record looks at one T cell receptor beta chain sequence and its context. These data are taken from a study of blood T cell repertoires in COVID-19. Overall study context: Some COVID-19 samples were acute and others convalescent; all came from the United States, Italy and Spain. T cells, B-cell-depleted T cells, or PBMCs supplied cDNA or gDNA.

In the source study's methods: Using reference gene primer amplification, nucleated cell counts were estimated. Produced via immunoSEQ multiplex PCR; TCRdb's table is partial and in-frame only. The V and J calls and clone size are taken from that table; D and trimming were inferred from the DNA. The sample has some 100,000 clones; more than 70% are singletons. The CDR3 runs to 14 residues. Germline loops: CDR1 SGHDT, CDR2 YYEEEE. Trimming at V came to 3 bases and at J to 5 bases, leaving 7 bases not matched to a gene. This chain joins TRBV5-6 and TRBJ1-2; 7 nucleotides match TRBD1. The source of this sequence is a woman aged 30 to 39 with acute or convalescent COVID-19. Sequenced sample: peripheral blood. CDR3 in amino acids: CASSSGGQHYGYTF. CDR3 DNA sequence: TGTGCCAGCAGCTCAGGGGGACAGCATTATGGCTACACCTTC. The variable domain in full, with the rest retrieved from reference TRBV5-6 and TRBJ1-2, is DAGVTQSPTHLIKTRGQQVTLRCSPKSGHDTVSWYQQALGQGPQFIFQYYEEEERQRGNFPDRFSGHQFPNYSSELNVNALLLGDSALYLCASSSGGQHYGYTFGSGTRLTVV.